This T cell receptor (beta chain) was recorded in a study of CD8 T cells in ankylosing spondylitis. Notes on the study in general: Before this, some motif variants had been reported in reactive arthritis synovial fluid and blood. With a CD8+ phenotype, disease-linked clones were relatively rare in peripheral blood. What seemed typical of ankylosing spondylitis blood was a TCR beta motif built from fewer than ten highly homologous variants.

CDR3 length: 12 residues. CDR1 and CDR2 (germline): DFQATT, SNEGSKA (reference sequence). The ends were cut back, 7 bases at V and 4 bases at J, with 14 bases in the middle. Quantitative molecular-barcoded 5'-RACE generated the TCR beta libraries. TCRdb reanalysed the 5' RACE reads using MiXCR and keeps one entry per CDR3 protein. Of 150,000 to 200,000 distinct CDR3 sequences listed, over 10% were seen once; the top ten hold 9.5% to 11%. Of note for this clonotype: As yet, its antigen is unknown.

The chain recombines TRBV20-1 with TRBJ2-7; D gene ambiguous. Sequenced input: blood, either unsorted or a sorted T cell fraction (not recorded which). This TCR derives from a female donor with ankylosing spondylitis or in good health (not recorded which). CDR3 nucleotide sequence: TGCAGTGGATTAGACCGACAATACGAGCAGTACTTC. It specifies CSGLDRQYEQYF.